This is a list of T cell receptor beta chains from one sample in a study of T cells after yellow fever vaccination. MiXCR was run by TCRdb on the 5' RACE reads, yielding one entry per CDR3 protein. The repertoire has hundreds of thousands of distinct CDR3 sequences, over 15% of them found once; the top ten carry roughly 19%. The material sequenced was PBMCs, taken before the yellow fever booster vaccination. Receptors originate from a man in his late teens or twenties who received the YFV17D yellow fever vaccine. The CDR3 runs from the conserved cysteine through the conserved F or W. Each record gives: CDR3 DNA, CDR3 protein, D gene, clone size, V gene, J gene. D genes are given only for firm matches. Rows give clone size only sometimes, using once, few, many, or a class for an expanded clone.

cdr3_nt: TGTGCCAGCAGCTTAGCAAGTTGGAGCTGGCACAATGAGCAGTTCTTC; cdr3_aa: CASSLASWSWHNEQFF; d_call: NA; clone_size: NA; v_call: TRBV7-8; j_call: TRBJ2-1
cdr3_nt: TGTGCCAGCAGCTTAGTTGGGACTAGGAGCACAAGTGAGCAGTTCTTC; cdr3_aa: CASSLVGTRSTSEQFF; d_call: TRBD2; clone_size: few; v_call: TRBV7-2; j_call: TRBJ2-1
cdr3_nt: TGTGCCAGCAGTCACTCCACCTTACTAGCGGGGGTGAGCTCCTACAATGAGCAGTTCTTC; cdr3_aa: CASSHSTLLAGVSSYNEQFF; d_call: TRBD2; clone_size: NA; v_call: TRBV12-3/TRBV12-4; j_call: TRBJ2-1
cdr3_nt: TGTGCCATCAGTGAGGACCGTCGCGAGCAGTACTTC; cdr3_aa: CAISEDRREQYF; d_call: NA; clone_size: few; v_call: TRBV10-3; j_call: TRBJ2-7
cdr3_nt: TGTGCCAGCAGCTTAGACCCGGGCTTCTACGAGCAGTACTTC; cdr3_aa: CASSLDPGFYEQYF; d_call: NA; clone_size: NA; v_call: TRBV7-2; j_call: TRBJ2-7
cdr3_nt: TGTGCCAGCAGCCAAGTCGGGACCCAAACCGGCACTGAAGCTTTCTTT; cdr3_aa: CASSQVGTQTGTEAFF; d_call: NA; clone_size: NA; v_call: TRBV7-9; j_call: TRBJ1-1
cdr3_nt: TGTGCCAGCGCGGACAATGGACAGGGCTGGAATGGCTACACCTTC; cdr3_aa: CASADNGQGWNGYTF; d_call: TRBD1; clone_size: NA; v_call: TRBV19; j_call: TRBJ1-2
cdr3_nt: TGTGCCAGCAGCCCCACTAGCGGGAACACCGGGGAGCTGTTTTTT; cdr3_aa: CASSPTSGNTGELFF; d_call: TRBD2; clone_size: few; v_call: TRBV7-3; j_call: TRBJ2-2
cdr3_nt: TGTGCCAGCAGCCCACCCGGGACCGCGGCGGATACGCAGTATTTT; cdr3_aa: CASSPPGTAADTQYF; d_call: NA; clone_size: few; v_call: TRBV7-9; j_call: TRBJ2-3
cdr3_nt: TGTGCCAGCAAGGAGGGGCCCTCCTACGAGCAGTACTTC; cdr3_aa: CASKEGPSYEQYF; d_call: NA; clone_size: NA; v_call: TRBV2; j_call: TRBJ2-7
cdr3_nt: TGCGCCAGCAGCCAAGATCGGGGTCGGGGGGTCTACGAGCAGTACTTC; cdr3_aa: CASSQDRGRGVYEQYF; d_call: TRBD2; clone_size: few; v_call: TRBV4-3; j_call: TRBJ2-7
cdr3_nt: TGCGCCAGCAGCTTGGGGCCAGGGATCGTTTTTGGCTACACCTTC; cdr3_aa: CASSLGPGIVFGYTF; d_call: NA; clone_size: NA; v_call: TRBV5-1; j_call: TRBJ1-2
cdr3_nt: TGTGCTAGCAGCCCAGGGGGGTTCGCTGGAAACACCATATATTTT; cdr3_aa: CASSPGGFAGNTIYF; d_call: TRBD1; clone_size: NA; v_call: TRBV7-7; j_call: TRBJ1-3
cdr3_nt: TGTGCCAGCAAAAGGGGAGGCCAGGGGACGTACGAGCAGTACTTC; cdr3_aa: CASKRGGQGTYEQYF; d_call: NA; clone_size: NA; v_call: TRBV6-5; j_call: TRBJ2-7
cdr3_nt: TGTGCCAGCAGCTATGAAGTGCATGAGCAGTTCTTC; cdr3_aa: CASSYEVHEQFF; d_call: NA; clone_size: NA; v_call: TRBV7-9; j_call: TRBJ2-1
cdr3_nt: TGCGCCAGCAGCCAAGATGTAACACCGAACACCGGGGAGCTGTTTTTT; cdr3_aa: CASSQDVTPNTGELFF; d_call: NA; clone_size: few; v_call: TRBV4-3; j_call: TRBJ2-2
cdr3_nt: TGTGCCAGCAGTTTCGCCGGGACTAGCGGGAAAGATACGCAGTATTTT; cdr3_aa: CASSFAGTSGKDTQYF; d_call: TRBD2; clone_size: few; v_call: TRBV27; j_call: TRBJ2-3
cdr3_nt: TGTGCCAGCAGTGAACAGGCTATCACTGAAGCTTTCTTT; cdr3_aa: CASSEQAITEAFF; d_call: NA; clone_size: NA; v_call: TRBV2; j_call: TRBJ1-1
cdr3_nt: TGTGCCAGCAGCTTAGAAGCGCGGGGGGAACAGGAGACCCAGTACTTC; cdr3_aa: CASSLEARGEQETQYF; d_call: TRBD2; clone_size: NA; v_call: TRBV11-2; j_call: TRBJ2-5
cdr3_nt: TGTGCCAGCAGCCCACCTGGGGTAACTGAGCAGTTCTTC; cdr3_aa: CASSPPGVTEQFF; d_call: NA; clone_size: few; v_call: TRBV7-8; j_call: TRBJ2-1
cdr3_nt: TGTGCCAGCAGGCCCCCGGGGAGAGGGAGCACCGGGGAGCTGTTTTTT; cdr3_aa: CASRPPGRGSTGELFF; d_call: NA; clone_size: NA; v_call: TRBV12-3/TRBV12-4; j_call: TRBJ2-2
cdr3_nt: TGTGCCAGCAGGGACTCAGGGGGGGGCGGTTCACCCCTCCACTTT; cdr3_aa: CASRDSGGGGSPLHF; d_call: TRBD1; clone_size: NA; v_call: TRBV7-2; j_call: TRBJ1-6
cdr3_nt: TGTGCCAGCATTGTCCCGAAAGGAACTGAAGCTTTCTTT; cdr3_aa: CASIVPKGTEAFF; d_call: NA; clone_size: NA; v_call: TRBV28; j_call: TRBJ1-1
cdr3_nt: TGTGCCAGCAGTTTATCGGCAGGGGGTGACTACGAGCAGTACTTC; cdr3_aa: CASSLSAGGDYEQYF; d_call: TRBD1; clone_size: NA; v_call: TRBV27; j_call: TRBJ2-7
cdr3_nt: TGCGCCAGCAGCCTAGAGGAGCGGGGGGGCCTAGATGAGCAGTTCTTC; cdr3_aa: CASSLEERGGLDEQFF; d_call: TRBD2; clone_size: NA; v_call: TRBV4-1; j_call: TRBJ2-1
cdr3_nt: TGTGCCAGCAGCTTCCGGGACCCTGGGTTCTTC; cdr3_aa: CASSFRDPGFF; d_call: NA; clone_size: NA; v_call: TRBV11-2; j_call: TRBJ2-1
cdr3_nt: TGTGCCAGTAGTATTTGGGGACAGGGGCACATTCAGTACTTC; cdr3_aa: CASSIWGQGHIQYF; d_call: TRBD1; clone_size: few; v_call: TRBV19; j_call: TRBJ2-4
cdr3_nt: TGCGCCAGCAGCCAAGATCTCCAGGCTCGGCCCGGGGAGCTGTTTTTT; cdr3_aa: CASSQDLQARPGELFF; d_call: NA; clone_size: few; v_call: TRBV4-3; j_call: TRBJ2-2
cdr3_nt: TGCGCCAGCAGCCAAGAGGACGACACCGGGGAGCTGTTTTTT; cdr3_aa: CASSQEDDTGELFF; d_call: NA; clone_size: NA; v_call: TRBV4-1; j_call: TRBJ2-2
cdr3_nt: TGTGCCAGCAGCCAAGCACCGGCTAGCGGGGACACAGATACGCAGTATTTT; cdr3_aa: CASSQAPASGDTDTQYF; d_call: TRBD2; clone_size: NA; v_call: TRBV4-2; j_call: TRBJ2-3
cdr3_nt: TGTGCCAGCAGCAAAACAGGGGGGTACGCTGAAGCTTTCTTT; cdr3_aa: CASSKTGGYAEAFF; d_call: TRBD1; clone_size: NA; v_call: TRBV9; j_call: TRBJ1-1
cdr3_nt: TGTGCCAGCAGCCCAGGCGGAGGGACCTACGAGCAGTACTTC; cdr3_aa: CASSPGGGTYEQYF; d_call: NA; clone_size: NA; v_call: TRBV9; j_call: TRBJ2-7
cdr3_nt: TGCGCCAGCAGCTTCCTTGGCGGGGGCTCCTACAATGAGCAGTTCTTC; cdr3_aa: CASSFLGGGSYNEQFF; d_call: TRBD2; clone_size: NA; v_call: TRBV5-1; j_call: TRBJ2-1
cdr3_nt: TGTGCCAGCAGCCAAATGGACCGCCACGCCGAGCAGTACTTC; cdr3_aa: CASSQMDRHAEQYF; d_call: NA; clone_size: NA; v_call: TRBV14; j_call: TRBJ2-7
cdr3_nt: TGCAGTGCTAGAGAGGGGGCTGGCTATGGCTACACCTTC; cdr3_aa: CSAREGAGYGYTF; d_call: NA; clone_size: many; v_call: TRBV20-1; j_call: TRBJ1-2
cdr3_nt: TGTGCCAGCAGCCTAGGGCACACTGAAGCTTTCTTT; cdr3_aa: CASSLGHTEAFF; d_call: NA; clone_size: few; v_call: TRBV12-3/TRBV12-4; j_call: TRBJ1-1
cdr3_nt: TGTGCCAGCAGCAGCGGCCTTGGGACTGAAGCTTTCTTT; cdr3_aa: CASSSGLGTEAFF; d_call: NA; clone_size: NA; v_call: TRBV18; j_call: TRBJ1-1
cdr3_nt: TGTGCCAGCAGTTTCCACGGAGGCACAGATACGCAGTATTTT; cdr3_aa: CASSFHGGTDTQYF; d_call: NA; clone_size: few; v_call: TRBV12-3/TRBV12-4; j_call: TRBJ2-3
cdr3_nt: TGTGCCAGCAGCGTTCCGGGACTAGGAGTGGATGAGCAGTTCTTC; cdr3_aa: CASSVPGLGVDEQFF; d_call: TRBD2; clone_size: NA; v_call: TRBV4-2; j_call: TRBJ2-1
cdr3_nt: TGTGCCAGCAGCATGACAGGGTCGAATACAGAAAAACTGTTTTTT; cdr3_aa: CASSMTGSNTEKLFF; d_call: TRBD1; clone_size: NA; v_call: TRBV6-5; j_call: TRBJ1-4
cdr3_nt: TGTGCCAGCAGTTACTCGTTCGGACAGACAGATACGCAGTATTTT; cdr3_aa: CASSYSFGQTDTQYF; d_call: NA; clone_size: NA; v_call: TRBV6-5; j_call: TRBJ2-3
cdr3_nt: TGTGCCAGCAGTTCAATCGGGACACCAGGGGAGCAGTACTTC; cdr3_aa: CASSSIGTPGEQYF; d_call: NA; clone_size: few; v_call: TRBV27; j_call: TRBJ2-7